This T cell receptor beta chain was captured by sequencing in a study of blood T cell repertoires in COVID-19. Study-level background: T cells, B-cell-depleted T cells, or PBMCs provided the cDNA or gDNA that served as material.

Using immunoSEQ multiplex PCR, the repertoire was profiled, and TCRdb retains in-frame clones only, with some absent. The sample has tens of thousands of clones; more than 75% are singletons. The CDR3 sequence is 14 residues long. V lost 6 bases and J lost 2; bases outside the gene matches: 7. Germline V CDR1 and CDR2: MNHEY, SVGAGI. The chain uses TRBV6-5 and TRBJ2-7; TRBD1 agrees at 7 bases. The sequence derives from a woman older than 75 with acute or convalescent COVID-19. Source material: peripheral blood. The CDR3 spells CASRWGTVPYEQYF. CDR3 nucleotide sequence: TGTGCCAGCAGATGGGGGACAGTCCCCTACGAGCAGTACTTC.